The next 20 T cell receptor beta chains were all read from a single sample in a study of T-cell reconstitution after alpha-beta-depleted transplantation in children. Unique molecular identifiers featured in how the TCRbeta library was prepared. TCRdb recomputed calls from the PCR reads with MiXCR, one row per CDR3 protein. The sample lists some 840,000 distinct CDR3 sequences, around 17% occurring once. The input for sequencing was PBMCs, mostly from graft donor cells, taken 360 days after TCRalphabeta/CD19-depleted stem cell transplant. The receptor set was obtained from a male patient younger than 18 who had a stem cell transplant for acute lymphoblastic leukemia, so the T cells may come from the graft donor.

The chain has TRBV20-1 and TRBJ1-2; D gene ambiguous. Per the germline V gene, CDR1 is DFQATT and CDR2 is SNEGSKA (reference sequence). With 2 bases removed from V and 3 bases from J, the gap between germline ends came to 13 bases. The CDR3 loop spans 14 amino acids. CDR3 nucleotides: TGCAGTGCTAGATACTTCGGGATCGACTATGGCTACACCTTC. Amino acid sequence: CSARYFGIDYGYTF.

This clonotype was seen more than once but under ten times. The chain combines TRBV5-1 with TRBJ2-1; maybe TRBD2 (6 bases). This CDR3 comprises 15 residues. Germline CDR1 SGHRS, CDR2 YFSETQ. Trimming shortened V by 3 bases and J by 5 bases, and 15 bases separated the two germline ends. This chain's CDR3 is CASSSLTRTNNEQFF. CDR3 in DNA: TGCGCCAGCAGCTCTCTGACTAGAACCAACAATGAGCAGTTCTTC.

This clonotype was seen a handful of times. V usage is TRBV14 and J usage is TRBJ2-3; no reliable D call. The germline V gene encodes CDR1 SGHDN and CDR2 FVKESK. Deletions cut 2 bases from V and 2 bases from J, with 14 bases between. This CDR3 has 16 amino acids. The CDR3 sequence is CASSQLSPGITDTQYF. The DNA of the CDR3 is TGTGCCAGCAGCCAATTATCGCCGGGTATCACAGATACGCAGTATTTT.

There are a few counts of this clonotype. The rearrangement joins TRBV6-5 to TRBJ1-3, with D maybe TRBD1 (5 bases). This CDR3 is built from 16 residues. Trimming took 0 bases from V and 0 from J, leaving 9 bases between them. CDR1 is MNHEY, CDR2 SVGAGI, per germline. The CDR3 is CASSYSTGASGNTIYF. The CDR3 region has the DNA TGTGCCAGCAGTTACTCTACAGGCGCCTCTGGAAACACCATATATTTT.

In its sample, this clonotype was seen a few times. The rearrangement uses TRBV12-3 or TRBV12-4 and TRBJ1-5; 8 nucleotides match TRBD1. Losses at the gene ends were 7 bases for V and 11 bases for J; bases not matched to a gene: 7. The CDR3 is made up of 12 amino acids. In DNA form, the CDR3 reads TGTGCCAGCACAGACCCAGGGGGCGCCCAGCATTTT. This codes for CASTDPGGAQHF.

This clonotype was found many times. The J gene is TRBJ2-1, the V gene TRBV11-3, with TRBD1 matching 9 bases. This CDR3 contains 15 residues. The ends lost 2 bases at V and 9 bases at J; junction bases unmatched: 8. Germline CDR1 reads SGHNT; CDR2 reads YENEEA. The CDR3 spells CASSLTLTGGLEQFF. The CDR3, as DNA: TGTGCCAGCAGCTTAACTTTAACAGGGGGCCTTGAGCAGTTCTTC. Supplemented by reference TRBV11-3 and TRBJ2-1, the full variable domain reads EAGVVQSPRYKIIEKKQPVAFWCNPISGHNTLYWYLQNLGQGPELLIRYENEEAVDDSQLPKDRFSAERLKGVDSTLKIQPAELGDSAVYLCASSLTLTGGLEQFFGPGTRLTVL.

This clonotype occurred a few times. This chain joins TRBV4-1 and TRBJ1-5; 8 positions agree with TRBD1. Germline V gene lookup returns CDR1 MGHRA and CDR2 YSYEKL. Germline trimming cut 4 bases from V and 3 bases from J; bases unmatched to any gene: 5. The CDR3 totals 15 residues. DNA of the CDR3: TGCGCCAGCAGCCCAACAGGGGGGGTCAATCAGCCCCAGCATTTT. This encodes CASSPTGGVNQPQHF.

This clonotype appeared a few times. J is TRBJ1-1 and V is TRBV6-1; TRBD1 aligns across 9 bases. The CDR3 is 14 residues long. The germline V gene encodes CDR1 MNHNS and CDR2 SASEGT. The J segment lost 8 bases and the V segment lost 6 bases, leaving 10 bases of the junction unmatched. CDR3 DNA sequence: TGTGCCAGCAGGGGCACAGGGGGCTTTTACGAAGCTTTCTTT. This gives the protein CASRGTGGFYEAFF.

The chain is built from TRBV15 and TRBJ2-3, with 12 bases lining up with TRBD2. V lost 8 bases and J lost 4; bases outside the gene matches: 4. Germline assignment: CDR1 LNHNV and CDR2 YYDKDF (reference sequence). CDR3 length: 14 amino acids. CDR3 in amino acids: CATLTSGSSDTQYF. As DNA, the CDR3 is TGTGCCACCCTGACTAGCGGGAGTTCAGATACGCAGTATTTT.

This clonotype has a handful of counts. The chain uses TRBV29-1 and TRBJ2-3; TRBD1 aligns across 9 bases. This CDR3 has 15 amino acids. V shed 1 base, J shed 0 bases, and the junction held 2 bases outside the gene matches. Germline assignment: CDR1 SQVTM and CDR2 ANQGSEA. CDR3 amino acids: CSVEGTGVSTDTQYF. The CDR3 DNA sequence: TGCAGCGTTGAAGGGACAGGGGTCAGCACAGATACGCAGTATTTT.

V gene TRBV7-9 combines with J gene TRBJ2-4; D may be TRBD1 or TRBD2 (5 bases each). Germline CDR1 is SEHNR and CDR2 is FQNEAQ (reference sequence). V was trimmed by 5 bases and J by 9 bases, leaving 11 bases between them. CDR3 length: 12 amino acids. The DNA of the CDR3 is TGTGCCAGCAGCGTCGGGACGGGCATTCAGTACTTC. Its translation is CASSVGTGIQYF.

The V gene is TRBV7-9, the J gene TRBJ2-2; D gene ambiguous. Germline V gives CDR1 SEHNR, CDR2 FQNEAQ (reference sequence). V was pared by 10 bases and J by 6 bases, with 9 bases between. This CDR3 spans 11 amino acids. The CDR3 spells CATPRPGELFF. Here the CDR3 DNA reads TGTGCCACCCCCCGTCCCGGGGAGCTGTTTTTT.

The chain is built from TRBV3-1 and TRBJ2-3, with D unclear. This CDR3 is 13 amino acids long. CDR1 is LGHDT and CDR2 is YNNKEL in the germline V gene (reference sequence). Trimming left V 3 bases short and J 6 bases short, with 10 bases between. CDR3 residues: CASSHFISDTQYF. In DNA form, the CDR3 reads TGTGCCAGCAGCCACTTCATTAGCGATACGCAGTATTTT.

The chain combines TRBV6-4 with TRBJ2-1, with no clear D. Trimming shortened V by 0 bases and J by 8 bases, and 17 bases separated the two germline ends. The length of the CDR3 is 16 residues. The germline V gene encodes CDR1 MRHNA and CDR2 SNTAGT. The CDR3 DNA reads TGTGCCAGCAGTGACTCGATAAGGGCCAAACACGATGAGCAGTTCTTC. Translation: CASSDSIRAKHDEQFF.

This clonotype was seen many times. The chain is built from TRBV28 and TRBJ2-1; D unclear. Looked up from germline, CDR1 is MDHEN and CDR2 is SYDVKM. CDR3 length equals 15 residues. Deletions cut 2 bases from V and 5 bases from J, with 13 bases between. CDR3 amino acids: CASSLPRPSDNEQFF. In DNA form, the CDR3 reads TGTGCCAGCAGTTTACCCCGACCGTCTGACAATGAGCAGTTCTTC.

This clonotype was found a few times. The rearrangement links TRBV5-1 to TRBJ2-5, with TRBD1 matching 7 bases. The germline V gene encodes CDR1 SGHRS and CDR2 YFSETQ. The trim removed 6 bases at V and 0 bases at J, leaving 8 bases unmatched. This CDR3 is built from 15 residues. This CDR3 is CASMDGRGHQETQYF. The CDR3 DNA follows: TGCGCCAGCATGGATGGAAGGGGGCACCAAGAGACCCAGTACTTC.

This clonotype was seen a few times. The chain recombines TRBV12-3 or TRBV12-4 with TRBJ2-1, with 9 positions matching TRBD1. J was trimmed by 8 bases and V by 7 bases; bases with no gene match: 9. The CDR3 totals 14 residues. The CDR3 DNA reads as TGTGCCAGCACCGGCCGGGACAGGGTTGATGAGCAGTTCTTC. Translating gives CASTGRDRVDEQFF.

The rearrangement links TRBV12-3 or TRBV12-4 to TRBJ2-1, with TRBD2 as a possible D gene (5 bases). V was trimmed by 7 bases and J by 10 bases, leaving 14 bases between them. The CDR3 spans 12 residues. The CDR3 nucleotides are TGTGCCAGCACCACCACTAGAGTCGAGCAGTTCTTC. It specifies CASTTTRVEQFF.

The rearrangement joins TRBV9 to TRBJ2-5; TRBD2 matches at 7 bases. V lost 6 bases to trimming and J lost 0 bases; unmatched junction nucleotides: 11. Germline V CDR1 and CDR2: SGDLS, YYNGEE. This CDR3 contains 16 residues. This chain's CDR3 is CASTGGLAAYQETQYF. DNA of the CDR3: TGTGCCAGCACCGGAGGGCTAGCGGCCTACCAAGAGACCCAGTACTTC.

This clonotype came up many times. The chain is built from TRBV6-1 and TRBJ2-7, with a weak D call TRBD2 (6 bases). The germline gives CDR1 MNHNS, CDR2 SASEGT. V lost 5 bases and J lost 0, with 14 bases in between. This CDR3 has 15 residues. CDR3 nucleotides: TGTGCCAGCAGTAGTCCCCGGGGACTCTCCTACGAGCAGTACTTC. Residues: CASSSPRGLSYEQYF.